This TCR beta chain emerged from a study of CD8+CD57+ T cells in acquired aplastic anemia. Study as a whole: DNA recovered from sorted CD4+ and CD8+ cells had a mean of approximately 3 ug.

Study results and caveats: A set of approximately 30 CD8+ CDR3 sequences was shared between patients and controls, and these sequences appeared highly expressed in patients.

In patients chosen for sequencing, flow cytometry had shown CD8+CD57+ cell expansion. Each patient carried a diagnosis of severe acquired aplastic anemia. Patient blood was sampled before any therapy had been received. As to this clonotype: Its antigen is unidentified.

The template for TCR beta VDJ and CDR3 sequence profiling was genomic DNA. TCRdb re-analysed the reads in MiXCR, keeping a single row per CDR3 protein. The table shows some 150,000 distinct CDR3 sequences, with 70% to 80% occurring only once. The sequence was obtained from a human donor with aplastic anemia. The sequencing input was sorted CD4+, CD8+, or CD8+CD57+ T cells (not recorded which) from PBMCs.

The CDR3 loop reads CASSDFTEAFF. The CDR3 DNA reads TGTGCCAGCAGTGATTTCACTGAAGCTTTCTTT. The chain combines TRBV2 with TRBJ1-1; D unclear. The CDR3 consists of 11 residues. Germline assignment: CDR1 SNHLY and CDR2 FYNNEI. Trimming shortened V by 3 bases and J by 4 bases, and 3 bases separated the two germline ends.